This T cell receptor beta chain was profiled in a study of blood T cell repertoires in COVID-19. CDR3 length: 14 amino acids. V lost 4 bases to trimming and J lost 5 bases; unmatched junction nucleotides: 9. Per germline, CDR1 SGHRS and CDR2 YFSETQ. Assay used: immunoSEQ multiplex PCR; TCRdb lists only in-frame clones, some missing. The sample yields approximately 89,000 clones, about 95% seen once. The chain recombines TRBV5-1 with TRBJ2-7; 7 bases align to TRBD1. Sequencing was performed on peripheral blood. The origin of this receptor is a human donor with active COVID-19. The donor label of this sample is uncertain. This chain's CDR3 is CASSPGQTFNEQYF. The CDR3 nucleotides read TGCGCCAGCAGCCCGGGACAGACTTTCAACGAGCAGTACTTC.